Given below is one T cell receptor beta chain in context. A library of TCRbeta sequences, prepared with unique molecular identifiers, was generated. Each CDR3 protein is one row after TCRdb ran MiXCR on the PCR reads. The sample includes some 490,000 distinct CDR3 sequences, under 15% of them seen just once. The data derive from a study of T-cell reconstitution after alpha-beta-depleted transplantation in children. V shed 0 bases and J shed 1 base, with 12 bases lying between them. This CDR3 region has 16 residues. CDR1 is SGDLS, CDR2 YYNGEE, per germline. This TCR came from a human donor who donated a stem cell graft to a child with combined immunodeficiency. Sequencing used PBMCs from the stem cell graft donor, obtained from the stem cell graft. The V call is TRBV9, the J call TRBJ2-3; tentatively, D is TRBD2 (5 bases). CDR3 residues: CASSVEPGGGTDTQYF. CDR3 coding DNA: TGTGCCAGCAGCGTAGAACCTGGAGGAGGCACAGATACGCAGTATTTT.